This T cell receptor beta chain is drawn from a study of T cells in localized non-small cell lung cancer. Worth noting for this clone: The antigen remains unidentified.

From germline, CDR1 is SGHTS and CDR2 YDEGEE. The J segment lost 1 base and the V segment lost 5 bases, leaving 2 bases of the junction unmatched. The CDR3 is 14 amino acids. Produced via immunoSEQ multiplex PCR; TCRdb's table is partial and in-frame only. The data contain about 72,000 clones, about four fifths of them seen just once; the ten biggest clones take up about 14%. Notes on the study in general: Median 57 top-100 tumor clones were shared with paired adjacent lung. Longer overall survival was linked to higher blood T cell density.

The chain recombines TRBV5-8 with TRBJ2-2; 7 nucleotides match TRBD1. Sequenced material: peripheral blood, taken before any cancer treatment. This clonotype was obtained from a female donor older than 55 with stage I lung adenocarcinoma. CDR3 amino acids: CASRRDRNTGELFF. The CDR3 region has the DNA TGTGCCAGCAGACGGGACAGGAACACCGGGGAGCTGTTTTTT.